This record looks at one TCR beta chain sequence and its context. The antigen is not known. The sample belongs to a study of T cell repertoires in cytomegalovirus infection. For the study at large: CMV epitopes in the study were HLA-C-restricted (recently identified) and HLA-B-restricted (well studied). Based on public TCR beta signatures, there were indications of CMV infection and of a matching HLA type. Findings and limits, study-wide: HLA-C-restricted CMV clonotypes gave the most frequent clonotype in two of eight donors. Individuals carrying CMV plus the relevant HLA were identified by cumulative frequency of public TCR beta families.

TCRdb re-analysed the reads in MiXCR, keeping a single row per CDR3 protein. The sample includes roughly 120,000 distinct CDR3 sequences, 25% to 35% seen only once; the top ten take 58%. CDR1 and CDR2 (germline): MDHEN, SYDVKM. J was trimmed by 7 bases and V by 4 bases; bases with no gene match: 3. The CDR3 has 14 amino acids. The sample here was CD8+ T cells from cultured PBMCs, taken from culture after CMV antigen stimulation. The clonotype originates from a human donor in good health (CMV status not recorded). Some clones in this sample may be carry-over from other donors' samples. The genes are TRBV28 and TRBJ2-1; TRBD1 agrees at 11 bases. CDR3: CASSSGTGGNEQFF. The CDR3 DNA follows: TGTGCCAGCAGTTCCGGGACAGGGGGAAATGAGCAGTTCTTC.